This is a list of T cell receptor beta chains from one sample in a study of blood T cell repertoires in COVID-19. Sequencing was performed with immunoSEQ multiplex PCR; in TCRdb, only in-frame clones are kept and a portion is missing. The sample holds around 300,000 clones, around 86% seen once. The sample was peripheral blood. Receptors were obtained from a man aged 50-60 years with acute or convalescent COVID-19. CDR3s include the opening cysteine and the closing phenylalanine or tryptophan. The order of the fields is CDR3 DNA, CDR3 protein, J gene, D gene, V gene, clone size. D genes are given only for firm matches. For some rows the clone size is stated as once, few or many, or as a class when expanded; others skip it.

DNA: TGCGCCAGCAGCCAAGAACAGGGGCTAACTGAAGCTTTCTTT; CDR3: CASSQEQGLTEAFF; J: TRBJ1-1; D: TRBD1; V: TRBV4-1; size: .
DNA: TGTGCCAGCAGCCTGCGATCTAATCAGCCCCAGCATTTT; CDR3: CASSLRSNQPQHF; J: TRBJ1-5; D: .; V: TRBV6-5; size: .
DNA: TGTGCCAGCAGCTTAGAGGGGGGGCCATATCAGCCCCAGCATTTT; CDR3: CASSLEGGPYQPQHF; J: TRBJ1-5; D: .; V: TRBV7-2; size: .
DNA: TGCAGTGCTAGTAATTCAGGCCCTGGGGGCTACACCTTC; CDR3: CSASNSGPGGYTF; J: TRBJ1-2; D: .; V: TRBV20-1; size: .
DNA: TGTGCCAGCAGCCAAGTTGGCGGCGACGAAAAACTGTTTTTT; CDR3: CASSQVGGDEKLFF; J: TRBJ1-4; D: .; V: TRBV3-1/TRBV3-2; size: .
DNA: TGCGCCAGCAGCCAAGATACAGGGGGCATGGCAGATACGCAGTATTTT; CDR3: CASSQDTGGMADTQYF; J: TRBJ2-3; D: TRBD1; V: TRBV4-1; size: .
DNA: TGTGCTAGTGGTTTGCCCTCAGGGACTGGGGCCAACGTCCTGACTTTC; CDR3: CASGLPSGTGANVLTF; J: TRBJ2-6; D: .; V: TRBV12-5; size: .
DNA: TGTGCCAGCAGCCCGGCCGGGACAGGGGGTTACGAGCAGTACTTC; CDR3: CASSPAGTGGYEQYF; J: TRBJ2-7; D: TRBD1; V: TRBV7-2; size: .
DNA: TGTGCCAGCAGCTTAGGGGCTCGGCCCCAGCATTTT; CDR3: CASSLGARPQHF; J: TRBJ1-5; D: .; V: TRBV7-4; size: .
DNA: TGTGCCATCAGTGCCCGACAGGGGGATAGGGAGACCCAGTACTTC; CDR3: CAISARQGDRETQYF; J: TRBJ2-5; D: TRBD1; V: TRBV10-3; size: .
DNA: TGTGCCAGCAGCTTGGGGACTAGCGGCCGTTCCTCCTACAATGAGCAGTTCTTC; CDR3: CASSLGTSGRSSYNEQFF; J: TRBJ2-1; D: TRBD2; V: TRBV11-2; size: .
DNA: TGTGCCAGCAGCGGAGGACAGGTCTATAATTCACCCCTCCACTTT; CDR3: CASSGGQVYNSPLHF; J: TRBJ1-6; D: TRBD1; V: TRBV5-8; size: .
DNA: TGTGCCAGCAGCTTGGAAGGGGGCGAGTCGGGCACCGGGGAGCTGTTTTTT; CDR3: CASSLEGGESGTGELFF; J: TRBJ2-2; D: TRBD1; V: TRBV5-5; size: .
DNA: TGTGCCACCCGGCCCCAGGCAGGCGTCCGACCTTTCTTT; CDR3: CATRPQAGVRPFF; J: TRBJ1-1; D: .; V: TRBV14; size: .
DNA: TGTGCCAGCAGCCCGGGACCCACCGGGGGTGGGGAAAAACTGTTTTTT; CDR3: CASSPGPTGGGEKLFF; J: TRBJ1-4; D: .; V: TRBV14; size: .
DNA: TGTGCCAGCAGCTTGGGGGAGCGGGGGGCCCCAGAGACCCAGTACTTC; CDR3: CASSLGERGAPETQYF; J: TRBJ2-5; D: TRBD2; V: TRBV5-4; size: .
DNA: TGTGCCAGCATCCGCCAGGGAGGGGGGGAGCAGTACTTC; CDR3: CASIRQGGGEQYF; J: TRBJ2-7; D: .; V: TRBV6-5; size: .
DNA: TGTGCCAGCAGTGTGAGTCCAAGAGGGAGCAATCAGCCCCAGCATTTT; CDR3: CASSVSPRGSNQPQHF; J: TRBJ1-5; D: .; V: TRBV2; size: .
DNA: TGTGCCAGCAGCGGGGGTCCCCAAGATACGCAGTATTTT; CDR3: CASSGGPQDTQYF; J: TRBJ2-3; D: .; V: TRBV6-5; size: .
DNA: TGTGCCAGCAGCACGGCCGGCGGGGCCCAGCATTTT; CDR3: CASSTAGGAQHF; J: TRBJ1-5; D: .; V: TRBV5-6; size: medium-sized
DNA: TGTGCCAGCAGCCAAGATAAGAATGCACAGGGCGTTTATCAGCCCCAGCATTTT; CDR3: CASSQDKNAQGVYQPQHF; J: TRBJ1-5; D: .; V: TRBV14; size: .
DNA: TGTGCCAGCAGCTTTGACAGGGGCCTTGGGGAGCAGTACTTC; CDR3: CASSFDRGLGEQYF; J: TRBJ2-7; D: TRBD1; V: TRBV7-9; size: .
DNA: TGCGCCAGCAGCTTGTTCGACAGGGGGCAAGCACCCCTCCACTTT; CDR3: CASSLFDRGQAPLHF; J: TRBJ1-6; D: TRBD1; V: TRBV5-1; size: .
DNA: TGTGCCAGCAGCCGAGGGGAGACCCAGTACTTC; CDR3: CASSRGETQYF; J: TRBJ2-5; D: .; V: TRBV7-2; size: .
DNA: TGCGCCAGCAGCCTCTCCTCGTACGAGCAGTACTTC; CDR3: CASSLSSYEQYF; J: TRBJ2-7; D: .; V: TRBV10-2; size: .
DNA: TGTGCCACCAGCACCCACAGGGGTAGCAACACCGGGGAGCTGTTTTTT; CDR3: CATSTHRGSNTGELFF; J: TRBJ2-2; D: TRBD1; V: TRBV24-1; size: .
DNA: TGTGCCAGCAGTTACTCGCGGCGGGCAAGTGGCTACACCTTC; CDR3: CASSYSRRASGYTF; J: TRBJ1-2; D: .; V: TRBV6-5; size: .
DNA: TGTGCCAGCAGTTTAGCGCGCATTAGTACGCAGTATTTT; CDR3: CASSLARISTQYF; J: TRBJ2-3; D: .; V: TRBV12-3/TRBV12-4; size: few
DNA: TGTGCCAGCTCACCACCCGGAGGGCTTTCTGCATATGGCTACACCTTC; CDR3: CASSPPGGLSAYGYTF; J: TRBJ1-2; D: .; V: TRBV18; size: .
DNA: TGTGCCAGCAGCTTGGGGGGCAACACTGAAGCTTTCTTT; CDR3: CASSLGGNTEAFF; J: TRBJ1-1; D: .; V: TRBV5-8; size: .
DNA: TGTGCCAGTAACCCAACCCGGTCCGGGACAGGGATCAATTCACCCCTCCACTTT; CDR3: CASNPTRSGTGINSPLHF; J: TRBJ1-6; D: TRBD1; V: TRBV19; size: .
DNA: TGTGCCAGCAGCACACCCGGGACTAGCTTTGAGCAGTTCTTC; CDR3: CASSTPGTSFEQFF; J: TRBJ2-1; D: TRBD2; V: TRBV7-9; size: .